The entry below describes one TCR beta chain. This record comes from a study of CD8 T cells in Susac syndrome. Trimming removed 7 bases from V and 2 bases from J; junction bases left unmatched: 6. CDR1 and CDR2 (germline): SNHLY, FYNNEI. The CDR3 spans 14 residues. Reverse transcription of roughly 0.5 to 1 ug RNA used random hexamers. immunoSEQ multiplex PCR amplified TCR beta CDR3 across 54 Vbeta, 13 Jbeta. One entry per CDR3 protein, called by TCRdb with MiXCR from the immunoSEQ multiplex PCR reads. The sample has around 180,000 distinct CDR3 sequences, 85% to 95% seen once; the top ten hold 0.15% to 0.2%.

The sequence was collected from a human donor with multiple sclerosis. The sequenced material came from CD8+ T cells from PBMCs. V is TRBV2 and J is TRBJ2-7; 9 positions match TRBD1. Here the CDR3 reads CASTTRQGAYEQYF. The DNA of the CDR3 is TGTGCCAGCACCACACGACAGGGGGCCTACGAGCAGTACTTC.